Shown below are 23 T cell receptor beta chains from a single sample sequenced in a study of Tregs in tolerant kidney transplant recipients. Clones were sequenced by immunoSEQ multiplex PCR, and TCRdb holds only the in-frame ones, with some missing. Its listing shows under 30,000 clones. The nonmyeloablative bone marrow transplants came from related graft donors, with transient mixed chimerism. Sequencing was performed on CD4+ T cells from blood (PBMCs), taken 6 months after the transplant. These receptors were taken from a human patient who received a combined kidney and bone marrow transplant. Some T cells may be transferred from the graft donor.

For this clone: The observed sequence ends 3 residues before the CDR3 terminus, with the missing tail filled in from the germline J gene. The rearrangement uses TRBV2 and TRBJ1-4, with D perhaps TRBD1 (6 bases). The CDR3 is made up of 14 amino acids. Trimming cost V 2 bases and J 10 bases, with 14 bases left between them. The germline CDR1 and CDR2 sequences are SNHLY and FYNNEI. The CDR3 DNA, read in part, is TGTGCCAGCAGTGAAAGGGGGAGTTCTGTAAAA. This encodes CASSERGSSVK. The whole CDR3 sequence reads CASSERGSSVKLFF.

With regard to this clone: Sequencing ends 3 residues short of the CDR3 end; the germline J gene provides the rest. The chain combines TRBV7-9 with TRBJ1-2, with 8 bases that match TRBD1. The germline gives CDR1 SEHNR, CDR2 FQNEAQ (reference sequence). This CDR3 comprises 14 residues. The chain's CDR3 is CASSLAPGTGGYTF. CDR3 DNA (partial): TGTGCCAGCAGCTTAGCCCCCGGGACAGGCGGC.

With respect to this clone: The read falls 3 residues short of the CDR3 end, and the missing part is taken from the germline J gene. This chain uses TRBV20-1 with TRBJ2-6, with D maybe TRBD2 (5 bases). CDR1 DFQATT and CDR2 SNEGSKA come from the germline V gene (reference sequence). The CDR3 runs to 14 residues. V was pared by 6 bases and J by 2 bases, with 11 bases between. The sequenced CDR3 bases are TGCAGTGCGAGGGCAGGTACTGGGGCCAACGTC. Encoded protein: CSARAGTGANV. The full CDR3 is CSARAGTGANVLTF.

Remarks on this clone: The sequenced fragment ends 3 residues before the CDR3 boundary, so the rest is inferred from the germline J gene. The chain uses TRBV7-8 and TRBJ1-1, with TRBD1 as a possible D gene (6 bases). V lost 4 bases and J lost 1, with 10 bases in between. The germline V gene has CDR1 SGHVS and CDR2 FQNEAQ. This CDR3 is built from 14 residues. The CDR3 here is CASSSGVQNTEAFF. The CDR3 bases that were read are TGTGCCAGCAGCTCAGGGGTCCAGAACACTGAA.

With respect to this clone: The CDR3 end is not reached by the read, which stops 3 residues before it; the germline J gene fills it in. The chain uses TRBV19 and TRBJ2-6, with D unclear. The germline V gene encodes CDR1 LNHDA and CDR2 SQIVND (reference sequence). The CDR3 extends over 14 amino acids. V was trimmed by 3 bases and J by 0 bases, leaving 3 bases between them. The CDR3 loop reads CASSIGSGANVLTF. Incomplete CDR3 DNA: TGTGCCAGTAGTATCGGCTCTGGGGCCAACGTC.

The CDR3 reads CASRTANTGELFF. The covered CDR3 bases are TGTGCCAGCAGAACAGCGAACACCGGGGAG. The chain links TRBV2 to TRBJ2-2; D not certain. The read gets to within 3 residues of the CDR3 end, and the germline J gene fills in the rest. V gave up 6 bases and J gave up 0 bases, with 5 bases separating them. This CDR3 region has 13 residues. The germline gives CDR1 SNHLY, CDR2 FYNNEI.

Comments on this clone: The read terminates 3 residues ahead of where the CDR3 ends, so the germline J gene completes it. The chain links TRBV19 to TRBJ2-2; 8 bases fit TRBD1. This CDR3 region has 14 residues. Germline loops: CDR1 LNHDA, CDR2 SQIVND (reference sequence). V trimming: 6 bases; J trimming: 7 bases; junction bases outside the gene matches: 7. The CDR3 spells CASRTGQGGGELFF. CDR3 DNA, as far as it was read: TGTGCCAGTAGGACCGGACAGGGTGGCGGGGAG.

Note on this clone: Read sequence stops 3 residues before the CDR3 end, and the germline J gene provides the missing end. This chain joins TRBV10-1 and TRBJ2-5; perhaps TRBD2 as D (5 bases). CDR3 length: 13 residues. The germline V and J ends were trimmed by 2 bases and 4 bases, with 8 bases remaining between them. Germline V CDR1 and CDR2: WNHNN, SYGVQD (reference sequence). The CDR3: CASSEDYLETQYF. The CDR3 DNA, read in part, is TGCGCCAGCAGTGAGGACTACCTAGAGACC.

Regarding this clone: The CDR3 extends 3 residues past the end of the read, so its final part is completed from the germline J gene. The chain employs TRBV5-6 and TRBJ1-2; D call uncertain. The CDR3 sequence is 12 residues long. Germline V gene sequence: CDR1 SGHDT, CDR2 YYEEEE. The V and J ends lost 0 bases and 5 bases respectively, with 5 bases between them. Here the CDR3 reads CASSLEVYGYTF. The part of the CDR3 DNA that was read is TGTGCCAGCAGCTTGGAGGTTTATGGC. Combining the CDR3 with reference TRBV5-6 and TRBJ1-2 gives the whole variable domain DAGVTQSPTHLIKTRGQQVTLRCSPKSGHDTVSWYQQALGQGPQFIFQYYEEEERQRGNFPDRFSGHQFPNYSSELNVNALLLGDSALYLCASSLEVYGYTFGSGTRLTVV.

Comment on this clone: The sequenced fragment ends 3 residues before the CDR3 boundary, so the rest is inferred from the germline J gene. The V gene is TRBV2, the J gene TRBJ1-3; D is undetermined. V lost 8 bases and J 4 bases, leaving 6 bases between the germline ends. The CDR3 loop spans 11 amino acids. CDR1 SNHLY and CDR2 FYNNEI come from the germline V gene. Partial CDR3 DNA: TGTGCCAGCCCGCGGGGAAACACC. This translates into CASPRGNT. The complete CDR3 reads CASPRGNTIYF.

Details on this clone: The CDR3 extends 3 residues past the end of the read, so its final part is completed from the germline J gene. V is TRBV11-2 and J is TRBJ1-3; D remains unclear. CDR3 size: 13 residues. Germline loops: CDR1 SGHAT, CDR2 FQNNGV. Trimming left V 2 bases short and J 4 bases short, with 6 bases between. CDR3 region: CASSLLGGNTIYF. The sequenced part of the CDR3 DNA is TGTGCCAGCAGCTTACTCGGGGGAAACACC.

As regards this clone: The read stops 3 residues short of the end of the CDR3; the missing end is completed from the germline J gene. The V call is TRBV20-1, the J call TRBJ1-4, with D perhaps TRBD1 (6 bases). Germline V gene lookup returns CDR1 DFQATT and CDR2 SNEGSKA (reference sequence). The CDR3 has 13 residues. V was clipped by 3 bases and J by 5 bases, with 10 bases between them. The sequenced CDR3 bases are TGCAGTGCTAGGGACAGTCAAAATGAAAAA. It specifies CSARDSQNEK. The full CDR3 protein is CSARDSQNEKLFF.

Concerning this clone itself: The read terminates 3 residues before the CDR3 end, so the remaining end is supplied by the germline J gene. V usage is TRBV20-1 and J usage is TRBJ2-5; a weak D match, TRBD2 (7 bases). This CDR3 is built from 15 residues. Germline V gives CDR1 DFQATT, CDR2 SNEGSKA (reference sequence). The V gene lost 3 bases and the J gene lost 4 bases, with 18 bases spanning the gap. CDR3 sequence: CSARGKGGLSETQYF. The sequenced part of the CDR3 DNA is TGCAGTGCTAGGGGGAAGGGGGGGCTGTCAGAGACC.

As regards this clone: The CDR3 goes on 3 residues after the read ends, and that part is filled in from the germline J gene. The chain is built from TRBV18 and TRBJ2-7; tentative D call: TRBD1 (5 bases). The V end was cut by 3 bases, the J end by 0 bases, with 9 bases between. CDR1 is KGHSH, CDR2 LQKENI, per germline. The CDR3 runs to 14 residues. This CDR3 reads CASSPTRVSYEQYF. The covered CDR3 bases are TGTGCCAGCTCACCGACCAGGGTCTCCTACGAG.

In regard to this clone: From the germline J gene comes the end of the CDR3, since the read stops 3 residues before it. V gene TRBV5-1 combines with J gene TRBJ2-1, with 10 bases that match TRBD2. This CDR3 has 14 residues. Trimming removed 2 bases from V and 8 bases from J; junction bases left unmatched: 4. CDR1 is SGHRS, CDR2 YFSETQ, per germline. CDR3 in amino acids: CASSFRTSGDEQFF. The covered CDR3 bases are TGCGCCAGCAGCTTCAGGACTAGCGGCGATGAG. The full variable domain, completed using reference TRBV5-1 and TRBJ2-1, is KAGVTQTPRYLIKTRGQQVTLSCSPISGHRSVSWYQQTPGQGLQFLFEYFSETQRNKGNFPGRFSGRQFSNSRSEMNVSTLELGDSALYLCASSFRTSGDEQFFGPGTRLTVL.

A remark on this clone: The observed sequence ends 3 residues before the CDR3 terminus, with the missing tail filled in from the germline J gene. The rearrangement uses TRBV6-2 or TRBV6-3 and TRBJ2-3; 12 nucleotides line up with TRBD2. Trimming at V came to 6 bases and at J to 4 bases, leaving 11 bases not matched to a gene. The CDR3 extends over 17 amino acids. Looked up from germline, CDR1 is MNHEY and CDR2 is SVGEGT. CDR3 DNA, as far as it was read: TGTGCCAGCAGCCCCGATCGGACTAGCGGGACAGCAGATACG. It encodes CASSPDRTSGTADT. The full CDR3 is CASSPDRTSGTADTQYF.

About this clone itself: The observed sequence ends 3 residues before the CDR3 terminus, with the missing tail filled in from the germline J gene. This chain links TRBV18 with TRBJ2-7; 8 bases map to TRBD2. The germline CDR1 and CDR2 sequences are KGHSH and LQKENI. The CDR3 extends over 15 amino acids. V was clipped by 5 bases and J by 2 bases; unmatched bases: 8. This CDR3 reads CASSYGTRKTYEQYF. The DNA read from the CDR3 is TGTGCCAGCTCATACGGGACTAGAAAAACCTACGAG.

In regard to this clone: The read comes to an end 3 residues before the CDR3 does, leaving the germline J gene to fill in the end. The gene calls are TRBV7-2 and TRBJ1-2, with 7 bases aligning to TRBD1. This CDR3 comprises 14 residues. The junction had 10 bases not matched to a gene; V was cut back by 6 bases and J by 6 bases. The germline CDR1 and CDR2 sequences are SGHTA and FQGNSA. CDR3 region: CASRPAQGYHGYTF. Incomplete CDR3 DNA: TGTGCCAGCAGACCCGCACAGGGGTATCATGGC.

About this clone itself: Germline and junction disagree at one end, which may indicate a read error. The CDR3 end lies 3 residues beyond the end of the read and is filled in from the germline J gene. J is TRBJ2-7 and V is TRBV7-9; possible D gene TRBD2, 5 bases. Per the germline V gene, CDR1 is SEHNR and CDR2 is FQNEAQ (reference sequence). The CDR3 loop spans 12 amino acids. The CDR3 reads CSSSTGAYEQYF. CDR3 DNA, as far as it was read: TGTTCCAGCAGCACCGGGGCCTACGAG.

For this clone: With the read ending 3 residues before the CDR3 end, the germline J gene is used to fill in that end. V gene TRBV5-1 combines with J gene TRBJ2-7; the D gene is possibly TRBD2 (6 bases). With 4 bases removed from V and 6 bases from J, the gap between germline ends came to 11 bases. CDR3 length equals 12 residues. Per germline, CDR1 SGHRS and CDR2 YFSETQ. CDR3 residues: CASSPPEGEQYF. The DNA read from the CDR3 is TGCGCCAGCAGCCCCCCGGAGGGCGAG.

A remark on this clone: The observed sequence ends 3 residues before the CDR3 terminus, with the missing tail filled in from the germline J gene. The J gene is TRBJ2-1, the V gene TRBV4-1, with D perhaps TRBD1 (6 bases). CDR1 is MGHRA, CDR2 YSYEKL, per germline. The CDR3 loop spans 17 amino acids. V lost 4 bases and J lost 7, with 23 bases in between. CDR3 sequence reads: CASSRVVALLRGNEQFF. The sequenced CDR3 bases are TGCGCCAGCAGCCGAGTCGTAGCCCTGCTGAGGGGGAATGAG.

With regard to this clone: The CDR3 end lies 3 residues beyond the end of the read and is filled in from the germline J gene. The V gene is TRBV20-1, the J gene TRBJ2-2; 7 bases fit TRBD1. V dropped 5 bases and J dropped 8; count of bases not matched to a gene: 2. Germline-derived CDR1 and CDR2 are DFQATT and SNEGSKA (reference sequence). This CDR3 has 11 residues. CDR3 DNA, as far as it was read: TGCAGTGCTCCGACAGGGGGGGAG. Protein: CSAPTGGE. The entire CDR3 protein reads CSAPTGGELFF.

The CDR3 DNA, read in part, is TGCAGTGCTAGAGAATTTCGACTAGGTGGGTACGAG. It encodes CSAREFRLGGYE. The whole CDR3 region reads CSAREFRLGGYEQYF. This chain uses TRBV20-1 with TRBJ2-7; D might be TRBD2 (6 bases). The read is 3 residues too short to cover the CDR3 end, so that end is filled in from the germline J gene. Deletions cut 0 bases from V and 4 bases from J, with 16 bases between. The germline CDR1 and CDR2 sequences are DFQATT and SNEGSKA (reference sequence). The CDR3 is 15 amino acids.